This TCR beta chain was retrieved from a study of tumor-infiltrating lymphocytes in primary liver carcinoma. Study-wide findings and caveats: Tumor specimens were characterized by a significantly higher top-250-clone fraction than blood (p = 0.039). No more than about 8-24% of top clones could be seen in all five tumor regions.

As regards this clonotype: The target antigen is unknown.

Researchers generated TCR beta cDNA from approximately 500 ng of total RNA, relying on a constant-region primer. Construction of TCR beta libraries relied on three successive nested multiplex PCR rounds employing slightly modified ARM-PCR. Use of TRBV1-TRBV30 forward primers with a C-beta reverse primer characterized the first two PCR rounds, which lasted roughly 9 cycles each. TCRdb used MiXCR to reprocess the multiplex PCR reads, holding one entry per CDR3 protein. There are 150,000 to 200,000 distinct CDR3 sequences in the sample; 85% occur only once, and 15% to 20% lies in the top ten. CDR1 and CDR2 from the germline V gene are SQVTM and ANQGSEA. CDR3 size: 14 residues. Trimming at V came to 6 bases and at J to 7 bases, leaving 11 bases not matched to a gene. From 20-30 mg of unsorted bulk tissue, DNA and RNA were co-extracted together.

Input material: tumor tissue from primary liver carcinoma. The receptor was isolated from a man between 40 and 49 years old with primary liver carcinoma and hepatitis B virus infection. V usage is TRBV29-1 and J usage is TRBJ2-1; 8 bases agree with TRBD2. The CDR3 DNA is TGCAGCGTGTTGATTAGCGGGATGGGTAATGAGCAGTTCTTC. Translation: CSVLISGMGNEQFF.